This T cell receptor beta chain was observed in a study of blood T cell repertoires in COVID-19. Across the whole study: T cells, B-cell-depleted T cells, or PBMCs provided the cDNA or gDNA that served as material.

The method was immunoSEQ multiplex PCR; TCRdb's version includes in-frame clones alone and lacks a portion of them. The sample has about 400,000 clones; 87% are singletons. Study members were between 18 and 89 years old and lived in approximately 25 US regions. Cohort placement rested on clinical history that participants reported themselves. CDR3 size: 13 residues. Germline CDR1 LNHDA, CDR2 SQIVND (reference sequence). Trimming removed 4 bases at V and 4 bases at J, with 8 bases between. J is TRBJ1-5 and V is TRBV19; D possibly corresponds to TRBD1 (6 bases). Sequencing was performed on PBMCs or T cells enriched from blood (not recorded which). This sequence was found in a young woman with acute COVID-19. CDR3 sequence (DNA): TGTGCCAGTAGTAGGACAGTGAATCAGCCCCAGCATTTT. Its protein product is CASSRTVNQPQHF.